These T cell receptor beta chains were read from a single sample in a study of T-cell memory formation after mild COVID-19. TCRdb called the 5' RACE reads again in MiXCR, with one record for every CDR3 protein. The data contain about 110,000 distinct CDR3 sequences, around 15% of them singletons. The specimen was PBMCs or a T cell subset sorted from them (not recorded which). The receptors shown here come from an adult woman who had mild COVID-19 (a few samples of this study predate the infection). Cell type and time point are not known. The CDR3 runs from the conserved cysteine through the conserved F or W. The D gene is left open where the match is weak. The size of a clone is reported for some rows only, either as once, few or many, or as a class for expanded clones.

D gene	clone size	CDR3 length	V gene	J gene	CDR3 protein	CDR3 DNA
-	-	16	TRBV19	TRBJ1-5	CASSIAIAEPNQPQHF	TGTGCCAGTAGTATCGCAATTGCGGAGCCCAATCAGCCCCAGCATTTT
TRBD2	-	16	TRBV11-2	TRBJ2-1	CASSRRAGGKNNEQFF	TGTGCCAGCAGCCGGAGGGCCGGGGGGAAAAACAATGAGCAGTTCTTC
TRBD1	-	16	TRBV12-3/TRBV12-4	TRBJ1-1	CASSQWTGPENTEAFF	TGTGCCAGCAGTCAATGGACAGGGCCAGAGAACACTGAAGCTTTCTTT
TRBD2	-	16	TRBV4-1	TRBJ2-1	CASSKDWRGRDNEQFF	TGCGCCAGCAGCAAAGATTGGCGGGGGAGGGACAATGAGCAGTTCTTC
-	-	14	TRBV6-5	TRBJ2-7	CASSPSGGDYEQYF	TGTGCCAGCAGTCCGTCTGGGGGAGACTACGAGCAGTACTTC
-	many	16	TRBV4-2	TRBJ1-2	CASSQDDGERLYGYTF	TGTGCCAGCAGCCAAGATGACGGGGAGCGTTTATATGGCTACACCTTC
TRBD2	few	14	TRBV6-4	TRBJ2-3	CASALAGGADTQYF	TGTGCCAGCGCCCTAGCGGGGGGTGCAGATACGCAGTATTTT
TRBD2	few	15	TRBV10-3	TRBJ2-3	CAISETSGDTDTQYF	TGTGCCATCAGTGAAACTAGCGGGGATACAGATACGCAGTATTTT
TRBD1	many	15	TRBV7-9	TRBJ1-1	CASSQGQGGDTEAFF	TGTGCCAGCAGCCAGGGACAGGGGGGGGACACTGAAGCTTTCTTT
TRBD2	-	18	TRBV27	TRBJ2-1	CASSLSAGGASSYNEQFF	TGTGCCAGCAGTTTATCCGCGGGGGGTGCTAGCTCCTACAATGAGCAGTTCTTC
TRBD2	-	18	TRBV20-1	TRBJ2-5	CSAQPKREGRLMRETQYF	TGCAGTGCCCAGCCGAAGCGGGAGGGCCGTTTGATGAGGGAGACCCAGTACTTC
TRBD2	few	18	TRBV24-1	TRBJ2-1	CATTAGTSGSQPYNEQFF	TGTGCCACCACGGCCGGGACTAGCGGGAGTCAACCCTACAATGAGCAGTTCTTC
-	few	14	TRBV29-1	TRBJ2-7	CSAVRVGEKYEQYF	TGCAGCGCCGTCCGTGTGGGAGAGAAGTACGAGCAGTACTTC
-	-	14	TRBV7-4	TRBJ1-1	CASSLGHWNTEAFF	TGTGCCAGCAGCTTGGGACATTGGAACACTGAAGCTTTCTTT